This note documents a single T cell receptor beta chain sequence. Its antigen is still unknown. Base qualities were left out, and no much larger clone turns up one base away. This entry is derived from a study of regulatory T cells in long-lasting Graves disease (dated by TCRdb to the early 2020s). Regarding the research as a whole: Patients with newly diagnosed Graves' disease had been on antithyroid drugs for under 3 months. A total of some 33 samples were covered by TCR sequencing, comprising some 13 persistent and around 20 newly diagnosed Graves' disease patients. The study was conducted in China and was registered as a clinical trial. Peripheral blood TCR sequencing and RNA sequencing compared persistent Graves' disease patients with newly diagnosed Graves' disease patients.

In the germline V gene, CDR1 corresponds to SGHTA and CDR2 to FQGNSA. From its cysteine to its phenylalanine, the CDR3 spans 15 amino acids. Only the CDR3 DNA is retained, 45 bases long and in frame from the first base. V gives up 5 bases and J gives up 1 base, and the segment between their germline ends measures 9 bases. According to the study, the label for this sample's time point signals: newly diagnosed GD, antithyroid drugs for less than 3 months. For both TCR sequencing and RNA sequencing, RNA was extracted from PBMCs using TRIzol. The diagnosis of Graves' disease followed American Thyroid Association guidelines. Recruitment of patients was carried out at an endocrinology department in Xi'an, China. From each patient, approximately 9 milliliters of peripheral blood was collected into an EDTA anticoagulant tube. Ficoll Paque Plus density gradient separation was used to isolate PBMCs, and no further T cell sorting was done. An Agilent 2100 Bioanalyzer and agarose gel were used to check RNA quality, and a NanoDrop 2000 was used to measure RNA concentration.

Preparation of the library involved multiplex PCR. Sequenced using an Illumina HiSeq 4000. TCR beta libraries were built with iRepertoire HTBI primers and Arm-PCR amplification of CDR3 regions. Before sequencing, the PCR products went through gel purification. As for the original processing: A total of fewer than 80 TRBV and 14 TRBJ segments were identified across samples and were used for gene usage analysis of CDR3 amino acid clonotypes. COPE and FqMerger were used to merge filtered high-quality paired reads into contigs. BLAST was used to align contigs to IMGT TRBV, TRBD and TRBJ reference genes, and CDR3 was defined according to IMGT. Any clonotype with a frequency above 0.1% was classified as a highly expanded clone. Shannon entropy was used to measure repertoire diversity, and the Gini coefficient was used to measure V-J evenness. Clonotypes shared by more than one individual were considered public. The public sequencing data were trimmed at Q25 with fastp and processed into clonotypes with MiXCR by TCRdb, which kept only in-frame beta chains. CDR3 protein duplicates are merged, each entry listing the most common genes and DNA. The V and J calls were determined by TCRdb, not by the authors. This sample is represented by about 420,000 distinct CDR3 sequences; about a sixth of them were singletons. About 25% of the sample lies in the top ten.

What the study reported, not specific to this receptor: The authors noted that the small sample size was a limitation that may lower accuracy. TRBV28, TRBJ1-2 and TRBJ2-5 were preferentially used in persistent disease, while TRBV20-1 and TRBJ2-1 were favored in newly diagnosed disease. Sequencing and analysis were restricted to the TCR beta chain. Compared with newly diagnosed patients, persistent Graves' disease patients had lower TCR Shannon entropy and fewer highly expanded clones, which suggests clonal expansion. Only peripheral blood was studied, because thyroid tissue, the primary lesion, was inaccessible. More public clonotypes were shared among persistent patients (more than 2,500) than among newly diagnosed patients (roughly 1,000).

These data were also reused for a study on T cells in Graves' hyperthyroidism and ophthalmopathy. The second paper further reports: Graves' hyperthyroidism was defined as stable when no progression to ophthalmopathy occurred over 18 months of follow-up. Hyperthyroidism patients were newly diagnosed, with disease duration under 2 months, and aged 18 to 65 years. Exclusion was applied to patients with uncontrolled infections, other autoimmune diseases, pregnancy or lactation. Diagnoses were based on clinical symptoms, serum thyroxine and TRAb, thyroid ultrasound and orbital computed tomography. The first round of RT-PCR for the TCR CDR3 was performed with the HTBI primer set and the Qiagen OneStep RT-PCR kit. Most expanded thyroid clonotypes (frequency above 0.001) were also detected in blood, a finding suggesting that blood repertoires may reflect thyroid immune responses. A model built on a 13 V-J signature distinguished ophthalmopathy from stable hyperthyroidism, reaching over 85% sensitivity and about 81% specificity in cross-validation and 80%/75% in testing. In validation, the model predicted progression to ophthalmopathy with approximately 69% sensitivity and 72% to 85% specificity, a median of about 6 months before onset. TCR V-J signatures able to tell the groups apart were searched for in a discovery cohort of approximately 95 patients, of whom 43 had Graves' ophthalmopathy and around 58 had stable Graves' hyperthyroidism. Prospective prediction of ophthalmopathy was tested in an independent validation cohort consisting of fewer than 20 hyperthyroidism patients and around 16 patients who later progressed to ophthalmopathy. The approximately 100 discovery patients were randomly split 7:3 into training and test sets. In more than five Graves' hyperthyroidism patients, the study also compared T-cell repertoires from thyroid tissue with T-cell repertoires from blood. After blood sampling, hyperthyroidism patients were treated with methimazole at a starting dose of 30 mg daily, and ophthalmopathy patients were treated with high-dose intravenous methylprednisolone. A second multiplex PCR round built the libraries, followed by size selection and purification. Sequencing of the libraries was done on an Illumina HiSeq2000 using paired-end 100 bp reads. Raw data were processed with SOAPnuke, discarding reads with adapters, uncalled bases, mean Phred below 15, or no exact constant-primer or identifier match. COPE v1.2.5 was used to merge high-quality paired reads, and clonotypes were defined as unique nucleotide sequences. MiTCR v1.1 was used to align the clonotypes against IMGT TRBV, TRBD and TRBJ reference segments. Only V-J combinations with frequency above 0.0001, covering 99% to 99.2% of repertoires, were analysed. The TCS score was defined as F50 (clonal expansion) divided by E x V (chaos), with BLOSUM62-based TCRdist calculated between CDR3 peptides within each V-J. Welch's t-statistics and random forest reduced roughly 540 V-J features to roughly 13, which were used in a naive Bayes classifier (R e1071). No statistical method was used to fix the sample size in advance, and group allocation was not hidden from the investigators. According to the paper, TCR Vbeta CDR3 sequencing was carried out on roughly 130 peripheral blood samples, which came from around 43 ophthalmopathy, about 75 hyperthyroidism and about 17 progressor patients.

The material sequenced was peripheral blood mononuclear cells (PBMCs), taken at new diagnosis, from a patient treated with antithyroid drugs. The chain is assembled from TRBV7-2 and TRBJ2-6; no D gene is confidently identified. The sequence derives from a woman under 30 with Graves disease. Donor details come from another sample of the same person, matched by shared clones. The nucleotides read TGTGCCAGCAGCCCACGAAGTTCTGGGGCCAACGTCCTGACTTTC. This yields the protein CASSPRSSGANVLTF.